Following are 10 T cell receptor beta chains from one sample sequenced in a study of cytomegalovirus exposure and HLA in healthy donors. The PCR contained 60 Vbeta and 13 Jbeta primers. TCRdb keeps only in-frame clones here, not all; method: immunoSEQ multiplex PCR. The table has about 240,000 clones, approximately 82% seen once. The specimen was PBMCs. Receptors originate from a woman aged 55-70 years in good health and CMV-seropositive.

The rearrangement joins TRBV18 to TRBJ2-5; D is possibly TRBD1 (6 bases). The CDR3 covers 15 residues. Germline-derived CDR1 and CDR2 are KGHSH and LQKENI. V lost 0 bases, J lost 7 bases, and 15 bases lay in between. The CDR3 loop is CASSPPSTGPGTQYF. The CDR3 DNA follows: TGTGCCAGCTCACCACCTTCGACAGGCCCAGGGACCCAGTACTTC.

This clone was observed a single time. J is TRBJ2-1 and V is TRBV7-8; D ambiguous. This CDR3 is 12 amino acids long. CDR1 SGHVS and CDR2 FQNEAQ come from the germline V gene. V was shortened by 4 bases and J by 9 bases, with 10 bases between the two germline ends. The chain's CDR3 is CASSSHTIEQFF. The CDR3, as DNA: TGTGCCAGCAGCTCCCACACGATTGAGCAGTTCTTC.

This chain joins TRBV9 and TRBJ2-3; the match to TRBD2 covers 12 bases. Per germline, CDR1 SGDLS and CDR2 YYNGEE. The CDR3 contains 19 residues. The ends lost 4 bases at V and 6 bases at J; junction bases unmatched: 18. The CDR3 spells CASSPRLAGESARSDTQYF. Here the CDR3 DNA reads TGTGCCAGCAGCCCCCGACTAGCGGGAGAGTCAGCAAGGTCTGATACGCAGTATTTT.

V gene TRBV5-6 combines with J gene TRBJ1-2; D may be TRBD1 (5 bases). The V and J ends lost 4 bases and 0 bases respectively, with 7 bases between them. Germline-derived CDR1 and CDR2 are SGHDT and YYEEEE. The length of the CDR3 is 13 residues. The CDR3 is CASSPTANYGYTF. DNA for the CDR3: TGTGCCAGCAGCCCGACAGCTAACTATGGCTACACCTTC.

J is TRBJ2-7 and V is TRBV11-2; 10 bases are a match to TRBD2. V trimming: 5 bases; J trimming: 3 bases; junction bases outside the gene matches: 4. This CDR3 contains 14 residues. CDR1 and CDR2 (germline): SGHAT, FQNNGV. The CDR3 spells CASSATSGIYEQYF. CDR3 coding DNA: TGTGCCAGCAGCGCCACTAGCGGGATCTACGAGCAGTACTTC. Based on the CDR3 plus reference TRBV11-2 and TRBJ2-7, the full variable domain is EAGVAQSPRYKIIEKRQSVAFWCNPISGHATLYWYQQILGQGPKLLIQFQNNGVVDDSQLPKDRFSAERLKGVDSTLKIQPAKLEDSAVYLCASSATSGIYEQYFGPGTRLTVT.

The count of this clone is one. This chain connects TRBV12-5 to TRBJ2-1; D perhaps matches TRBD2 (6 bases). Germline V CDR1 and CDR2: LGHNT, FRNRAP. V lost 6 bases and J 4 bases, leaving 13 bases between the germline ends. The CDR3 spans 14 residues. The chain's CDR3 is CASGGGLTYNEQFF. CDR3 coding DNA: TGTGCTAGTGGCGGGGGACTGACTTACAATGAGCAGTTCTTC.

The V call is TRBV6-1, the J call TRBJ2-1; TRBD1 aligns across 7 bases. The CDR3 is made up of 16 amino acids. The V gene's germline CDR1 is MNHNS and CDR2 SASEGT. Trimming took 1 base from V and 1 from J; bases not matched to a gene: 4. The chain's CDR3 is CASSEVSRGSYNEQFF. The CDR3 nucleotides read TGTGCCAGCAGTGAAGTAAGCAGGGGGTCCTACAATGAGCAGTTCTTC.

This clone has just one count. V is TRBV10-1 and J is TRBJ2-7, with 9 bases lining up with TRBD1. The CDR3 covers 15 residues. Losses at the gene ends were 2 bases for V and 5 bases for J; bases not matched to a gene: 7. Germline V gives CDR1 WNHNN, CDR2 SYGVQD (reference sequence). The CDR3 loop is CASSEETGGEDEQYF. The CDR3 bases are TGCGCCAGCAGTGAGGAGACAGGGGGGGAAGACGAGCAGTACTTC.

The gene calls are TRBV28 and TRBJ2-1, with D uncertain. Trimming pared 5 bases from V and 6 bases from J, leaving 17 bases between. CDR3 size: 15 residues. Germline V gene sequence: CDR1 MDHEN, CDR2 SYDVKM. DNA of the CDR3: TGTGCCAGCAGTCAACAGTATCCCGCTCCCAATGAGCAGTTCTTC. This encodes CASSQQYPAPNEQFF.

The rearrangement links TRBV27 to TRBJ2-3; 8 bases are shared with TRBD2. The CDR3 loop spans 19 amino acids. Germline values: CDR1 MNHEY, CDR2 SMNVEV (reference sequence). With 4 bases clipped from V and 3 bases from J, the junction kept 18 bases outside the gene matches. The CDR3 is CASSSGRPLAGTRTDTQYF. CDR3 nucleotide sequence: TGTGCCAGCAGTTCTGGACGGCCCTTAGCGGGAACTAGAACAGATACGCAGTATTTT.